Detailed here is one T cell receptor beta chain. Its cognate antigen is unknown. The record originates from a study of OX40 agonist ivuxolimab in advanced cancers. Study overall: Dose-escalation cases comprised hepatocellular carcinoma, melanoma, renal cell or head and neck cancer.

Peripheral blood came from all dose cohorts at three timepoints. This CDR3 spans 16 amino acids. CDR1 is SGDLS, CDR2 YYNGEE, per germline. V was clipped by 4 bases and J by 3 bases; unmatched bases: 3. Study findings and constraints: Some of the nonresponding patients also showed low levels of normalized T-cell clonal expansion.

The method was immunoSEQ multiplex PCR; TCRdb's version includes in-frame clones alone and lacks a portion of them. The sample contains approximately 84,000 clones, under 95% of which appear only once. The TCR comes from an adult with an advanced solid tumor such as melanoma, head and neck, liver or kidney cancer. Sequencing was performed on CD4+ or CD8+ T cells sorted from blood, taken in a trial of the OX40 agonist ivuxolimab. The gene calls are TRBV9 and TRBJ2-6; 11 bases are shared with TRBD1. This CDR3 is CASSTDRGLGANVLTF. CDR3 bases: TGTGCCAGCAGCACGGACAGGGGGCTTGGGGCCAACGTCCTGACTTTC.